These 19 T cell receptor beta chains originate from one sample sequenced in a study of blood T cell repertoires in COVID-19. Here immunoSEQ multiplex PCR was the method, and the copy in TCRdb shows in-frame clones only, minus some. The table lists nearly 200,000 clones, 80% to 85% of them singletons. Specimen: PBMCs or T cells enriched from blood (not recorded which). These TCRs come from a man aged 40-50 years who had recovered from COVID-19.

The rearrangement joins TRBV2 to TRBJ2-1, with D maybe TRBD1 (5 bases). Germline values: CDR1 SNHLY, CDR2 FYNNEI. The CDR3 loop spans 15 amino acids. V was pared by 9 bases and J by 2 bases, with 17 bases between. Here the CDR3 DNA reads TGTGCCAGTCCTAACCAGGGAAGACCCTACAATGAGCAGTTCTTC. This encodes CASPNQGRPYNEQFF.

The genes are TRBV7-6 and TRBJ2-1, with 9 bases that match TRBD2. Germline V CDR1 and CDR2: SGHVS, FNYEAQ. V lost 2 bases to trimming and J lost 8 bases; unmatched junction nucleotides: 7. The CDR3 covers 15 residues. This CDR3 reads CASSLSSGGIDEQFF. The CDR3 DNA is TGTGCCAGCAGCTTATCCAGCGGGGGGATCGATGAGCAGTTCTTC.

The rearrangement joins TRBV7-3 to TRBJ1-1; D may be TRBD1 (6 bases). Germline assignment: CDR1 SGHTA and CDR2 FQGTGA. The CDR3 spans 15 residues. Trimming took off 5 bases at V and 4 bases at J, with 17 bases between the two ends. The CDR3 here is CASSIGPGVGTEAFF. The CDR3 coding sequence is TGTGCCAGCAGCATAGGCCCAGGGGTGGGCACTGAAGCTTTCTTT. The full variable domain, completed using reference TRBV7-3 and TRBJ1-1, is GAGVSQTPSNKVTEKGKYVELRCDPISGHTALYWYRQSLGQGPEFLIYFQGTGAADDSGLPNDRFFAVRPEGSVSTLKIQRTERGDSAVYLCASSIGPGVGTEAFFGQGTRLTVV.

As DNA, the CDR3 is TGTGCCAGCAGTGAGGGACAATCGTATTCACCCCTCCACTTT. It yields the protein CASSEGQSYSPLHF. J is TRBJ1-6 and V is TRBV6-4; the D gene is possibly TRBD1 (6 bases). V was cut by 3 bases and J by 8 bases, with 11 bases left in between. CDR3 length equals 14 residues. Germline CDR1 reads MRHNA; CDR2 reads SNTAGT.

V usage is TRBV3-1 (or the pseudogene TRBV3-2) and J usage is TRBJ1-4; 10 nucleotides line up with TRBD1. The germline V gene has CDR1 LGHDT and CDR2 YNNKEL (reference sequence). V lost 3 bases, J lost 2 bases, and 6 bases stayed unmatched. CDR3 length: 17 residues. The CDR3 DNA sequence: TGTGCCAGCAGCCAGGCCCGGGACAGGGGTACTAATGAAAAACTGTTTTTT. Its protein product is CASSQARDRGTNEKLFF.

The gene calls are TRBV14 and TRBJ2-3, with D unclear. V dropped 4 bases and J dropped 10 bases, with 12 bases sitting between them. The CDR3 loop spans 12 amino acids. Germline CDR1 is SGHDN and CDR2 is FVKESK. DNA of the CDR3: TGTGCCAGCAGCCGCGAAAAGTGGTCGCAGTATTTT. Its translation is CASSREKWSQYF.

This chain links TRBV27 with TRBJ1-2; the match to TRBD1 covers 12 bases. Germline CDR1 reads MNHEY; CDR2 reads SMNVEV (reference sequence). The CDR3 covers 18 residues. V lost 8 bases, J lost 4 bases, and 17 bases stayed unmatched. The CDR3 region is CASARTSGQGAFPYGYTF. The CDR3 nucleotides read TGTGCCAGCGCGAGAACCTCGGGACAGGGGGCCTTTCCCTATGGCTACACCTTC.

The rearrangement links TRBV12-3 or TRBV12-4 to TRBJ1-1; D unclear. Between the trimmed V and J ends, which lost 4 bases and 8 bases, there was a span of 11 bases. The CDR3 has 12 amino acids. The CDR3 region is CASSYWASEAFF. The CDR3, as DNA: TGTGCCAGCAGTTATTGGGCCTCCGAAGCTTTCTTT.

The rearrangement uses TRBV6-1 and TRBJ1-3, with no clear D. The CDR3 spans 15 residues. Trimming pared 0 bases from V and 0 bases from J, leaving 6 bases between. In germline, CDR1 is MNHNS, CDR2 SASEGT. CDR3 DNA: TGTGCCAGCAGTGAAGCCGGTAACTCTGGAAACACCATATATTTT. Its translation: CASSEAGNSGNTIYF.

This clone was recorded only once. V usage is TRBV28 and J usage is TRBJ2-5; TRBD1 matches 8 bases. Unmatched junction bases numbered 15, after V lost 5 bases and J lost 7 bases. Germline V gene data show CDR1 as MDHEN and CDR2 as SYDVKM. The CDR3 is made up of 16 amino acids. CDR3 region: CASSRIAGGKDGTQYF. DNA for the CDR3: TGTGCCAGCAGTAGAATCGCAGGGGGCAAGGACGGGACCCAGTACTTC.

This chain links TRBV11-3 with TRBJ1-1, with TRBD1 matching 7 bases. Trimming took 5 bases from V and 4 from J; bases not matched to a gene: 10. Germline CDR1 reads SGHNT; CDR2 reads YENEEA. CDR3 length: 15 amino acids. The CDR3: CASSKTGKDGTEAFF. As DNA, the CDR3 is TGTGCCAGCAGCAAGACAGGGAAGGATGGCACTGAAGCTTTCTTT.

The chain employs TRBV6-5 and TRBJ1-1; 7 bases are shared with TRBD1. Germline assignment: CDR1 MNHEY and CDR2 SVGAGI. There are 15 residues in the CDR3. V lost 0 bases to trimming and J lost 5 bases; unmatched junction nucleotides: 6. In DNA form, the CDR3 reads TGTGCCAGCAGTTACTCGAGGGGGCTGGGGACTGAAGCTTTCTTT. Protein sequence: CASSYSRGLGTEAFF.

The rearrangement uses TRBV5-1 and TRBJ1-6; D is perhaps TRBD1 (5 bases). CDR3 size: 17 residues. V shed 3 bases and J shed 8 bases, with 21 bases lying between them. Looked up from germline, CDR1 is SGHRS and CDR2 is YFSETQ. CDR3 protein: CASSSVATGRRDSPLHF. The CDR3, as DNA: TGCGCCAGCAGCTCCGTCGCTACGGGGCGGAGGGATTCACCCCTCCACTTT.

This clone was observed a handful of times. The V call is TRBV19, the J call TRBJ1-5, with a possible D match to TRBD1 (6 bases). The CDR3 totals 14 residues. CDR1 LNHDA and CDR2 SQIVND come from the germline V gene (reference sequence). V was cut by 3 bases and J by 6 bases, with 12 bases left in between. CDR3 nucleotides: TGTGCCAGTAGTATTGGGGGGGCATCTCAGCCCCAGCATTTT. Translating gives CASSIGGASQPQHF.

The chain couples TRBV28 to TRBJ1-1, with a tentative D call TRBD1 (5 bases). V was trimmed by 7 bases and J by 6 bases, leaving 12 bases between them. The CDR3 is 12 amino acids. Germline values: CDR1 MDHEN, CDR2 SYDVKM. This CDR3 is CASTSGGAEAFF. Here the CDR3 DNA reads TGTGCCAGCACCTCCGGGGGAGCTGAAGCTTTCTTT.

The chain links TRBV7-8 to TRBJ2-7; TRBD1 matches 7 bases. The CDR3 contains 13 residues. Looked up from germline, CDR1 is SGHVS and CDR2 is FQNEAQ. Trimming at V came to 5 bases and at J to 4 bases, leaving 5 bases not matched to a gene. CDR3 in amino acids: CASSIKQGYEQYF. CDR3 in DNA: TGTGCCAGCAGCATAAAACAGGGGTACGAGCAGTACTTC.

There are a few counts of this clone. The CDR3 loop is CAWSVSGIGELFF. CDR3 bases: TGTGCCTGGAGTGTGTCGGGGATCGGGGAGCTGTTTTTT. The chain combines TRBV30 with TRBJ2-2, with D tentatively TRBD2 (5 bases). Between the trimmed V and J ends, which lost 0 bases and 7 bases, there was a span of 9 bases. Germline V lookup: CDR1 GTSNPN, CDR2 SVGIG (reference sequence). The CDR3 loop spans 13 amino acids.

The chain uses TRBV27 and TRBJ2-2; no clear D. Trimming shortened V by 0 bases and J by 2 bases, and 10 bases separated the two germline ends. The length of the CDR3 is 16 residues. Germline V CDR1 and CDR2: MNHEY, SMNVEV (reference sequence). The CDR3 region has the DNA TGTGCCAGCAGTTTATCGAACCTAATCAACACCGGGGAGCTGTTTTTT. It codes for CASSLSNLINTGELFF.

This clone has a handful of counts. The chain carries TRBV7-2 and TRBJ1-2; 8 nucleotides line up with TRBD1. V dropped 5 bases and J dropped 10; count of bases not matched to a gene: 9. The CDR3 extends over 13 amino acids. Germline-derived CDR1 and CDR2 are SGHTA and FQGNSA. The CDR3: CASSARDRPSYTF. The CDR3, as DNA: TGTGCCAGCAGCGCCCGGGACAGGCCTTCCTACACCTTC.